These 20 T cell receptor beta chains share one sample of origin, sequenced in a study of T cell repertoires in cytomegalovirus infection. From the reads, TCRdb called clonotypes with MiXCR, one entry per CDR3 protein. The profile shows roughly 760,000 distinct CDR3 sequences, roughly 35% of them singletons. The sample comprised PBMCs. The receptors here all came from a human donor in good health (CMV status not recorded). Some clones in this sample may be carry-over from other donors' samples.

V gene TRBV15 combines with J gene TRBJ2-3; weak D call: TRBD1 (6 bases). Per germline, CDR1 LNHNV and CDR2 YYDKDF (reference sequence). CDR3 length: 14 amino acids. Trimming stripped 2 bases from V and 6 bases from J, with 12 bases between. Here the CDR3 reads CATSRRTGPDTQYF. The CDR3 nucleotides are TGTGCCACCAGCAGAAGAACAGGGCCGGATACGCAGTATTTT.

The chain recombines TRBV7-6 with TRBJ2-5; a possible D gene is TRBD2 (5 bases). The CDR3 contains 12 residues. Germline V gene data show CDR1 as SGHVS and CDR2 as FNYEAQ. V lost 5 bases and J lost 9, with 13 bases in between. CDR3 region: CASSAGKESQYF. The CDR3 region has the DNA TGTGCCAGCAGCGCCGGGAAGGAGTCCCAGTACTTC. Drawing the rest from reference TRBV7-6 and TRBJ2-5, the complete variable domain is GAGVSQSPRYKVTKRGQDVALRCDPISGHVSLYWYRQALGQGPEFLTYFNYEAQQDKSGLPNDRFSAERPEGSISTLTIQRTEQRDSAMYRCASSAGKESQYFGPGTRLLVL.

The chain is built from TRBV7-6 and TRBJ1-6; D is uncertain. Germline CDR1 and CDR2: SGHVS and FNYEAQ. There are 14 residues in the CDR3. Trimming cost V 4 bases and J 6 bases, with 10 bases left between them. The CDR3 DNA follows: TGTGCCAGCAGCTCCACCGCGGGTAATTCACCCCTCCACTTT. Its protein is CASSSTAGNSPLHF.

This clonotype was observed at least ten times. The chain combines TRBV7-9 with TRBJ2-4, with D perhaps TRBD2 (5 bases). The V end was cut by 5 bases, the J end by 7 bases, with 15 bases between. CDR3 size: 14 residues. Germline V CDR1 and CDR2: SEHNR, FQNEAQ (reference sequence). DNA of the CDR3: TGTGCCAGCAGCCTCTTGTGGGAGCCGAACATTCAGTACTTC. It yields the protein CASSLLWEPNIQYF.

The chain employs TRBV7-2 and TRBJ2-2, with 7 bases lining up with TRBD2. Per the germline V gene, CDR1 is SGHTA and CDR2 is FQGNSA. V dropped 3 bases and J dropped 5; count of bases not matched to a gene: 3. The CDR3 totals 14 residues. CDR3 loop: CASSFQGGTGELFF. The CDR3 coding sequence is TGTGCCAGCAGCTTCCAGGGAGGGACCGGGGAGCTGTTTTTT.

This rearrangement joins TRBV27 to TRBJ1-6; 7 positions agree with TRBD1. The trim removed 4 bases at V and 6 bases at J, leaving 3 bases unmatched. CDR1 and CDR2 (germline): MNHEY, SMNVEV (reference sequence). The CDR3 length is 14 residues. The CDR3 is CASSWGQTNSPLHF. CDR3 coding DNA: TGTGCCAGCAGTTGGGGACAGACTAATTCACCCCTCCACTTT.

This chain connects TRBV10-3 to TRBJ2-3; 7 bases align to TRBD1. V gave up 3 bases and J gave up 4 bases; unmatched junction bases: 4. CDR1 and CDR2 (germline): ENHRY, SYGVKD. This CDR3 is built from 14 residues. CDR3 nucleotide sequence: TGTGCCATCAGTGAACAGGGGAAGTCAGATACGCAGTATTTT. Translation: CAISEQGKSDTQYF.

This clonotype came up many times. This sequence joins TRBV28 and TRBJ1-3, with 7 positions matching TRBD1. CDR1 is MDHEN and CDR2 is SYDVKM in the germline V gene. V shed 5 bases and J 4 bases; nucleotides not matched to a gene: 14. The CDR3 loop spans 17 amino acids. This chain's CDR3 is CASSTKSQGVSGNTIYF. Written as DNA, the CDR3 is TGTGCCAGCAGTACCAAGTCGCAGGGGGTGTCAGGAAACACCATATATTTT.

This clonotype was observed many times. The V and J genes are TRBV19 and TRBJ2-1; the match to TRBD2 covers 10 bases. The CDR3 length is 15 residues. The germline CDR1 and CDR2 sequences are LNHDA and SQIVND (reference sequence). With 3 bases clipped from V and 7 bases from J, the junction kept 6 bases outside the gene matches. DNA for the CDR3: TGTGCCAGTAGTATCGCTAGCGGGAGCGGGAATGAGCAGTTCTTC. Residues: CASSIASGSGNEQFF.

The CDR3 reads CASSLRGLSDTQYF. The CDR3 DNA sequence: TGTGCCAGCAGTTTGAGGGGGCTGTCAGATACGCAGTATTTT. V and J are TRBV28 and TRBJ2-3; 7 bases map to TRBD1. Trimming removed 3 bases from V and 4 bases from J; junction bases left unmatched: 4. The CDR3 contains 14 residues. Germline V lookup: CDR1 MDHEN, CDR2 SYDVKM.

In nucleotides, the CDR3 is TGTGCCAGCAGCCCACAGGCGGGGGTTCAGCCCCAGCATTTT. It codes for CASSPQAGVQPQHF. The genes are TRBV12-3 or TRBV12-4 and TRBJ1-5; TRBD1 might be the D (5 bases). With 6 bases removed from V and 6 bases from J, the gap between germline ends came to 15 bases. This CDR3 is built from 14 residues.

The V gene is TRBV7-6, the J gene TRBJ1-6; D is ambiguous. This CDR3 comprises 16 residues. V was cut by 4 bases and J by 11 bases, with 21 bases left in between. Germline V CDR1 and CDR2: SGHVS, FNYEAQ. CDR3 region: CASSYSIDQGFAPLHF. The CDR3 region has the DNA TGTGCCAGCAGCTACAGTATCGATCAAGGGTTCGCACCCCTCCACTTT.

The genes are TRBV5-1 and TRBJ1-4; TRBD1 aligns across 7 bases. CDR3 length equals 15 residues. V shed 0 bases, J shed 4 bases, and the junction held 3 bases outside the gene matches. Germline V CDR1 and CDR2: SGHRS, YFSETQ. This CDR3 reads CASSLEGAYNEKLFF. The CDR3 bases are TGCGCCAGCAGCTTGGAGGGGGCCTATAATGAAAAACTGTTTTTT.

This clonotype was seen only a few times. The gene calls are TRBV28 and TRBJ2-4, with D possibly matching TRBD2 (5 bases). The germline gives CDR1 MDHEN, CDR2 SYDVKM. Trimming removed 4 bases from V and 1 base from J, with 11 bases in between. There are 15 residues in the CDR3. The DNA of the CDR3 is TGTGCCAGCAGTTGGATCACGGGGGCCAAAAACATTCAGTACTTC. It yields the protein CASSWITGAKNIQYF. The full variable domain, in which reference TRBV28 and TRBJ2-4 provide the parts outside the CDR3, is DVKVTQSSRYLVKRTGEKVFLECVQDMDHENMFWYRQDPGLGLRLIYFSYDVKMKEKGDIPEGYSVSREKKERFSLILESASTNQTSMYLCASSWITGAKNIQYFGAGTRLSVL.

The gene calls are TRBV12-3 or TRBV12-4 and TRBJ2-1; 8 bases align to TRBD1. V was pared by 5 bases and J by 7 bases, with 10 bases of the junction left unmatched. The CDR3 spans 15 residues. CDR3 DNA sequence: TGTGCCAGCAGTACGGACAGGGTTGGGTGGAATGAGCAGTTCTTC. Encoded protein: CASSTDRVGWNEQFF.

The V and J genes are TRBV7-2 and TRBJ2-7; D is undetermined. CDR1 and CDR2 from the germline V gene are SGHTA and FQGNSA. The CDR3 contains 14 residues. Trimming pared 1 base from V and 1 base from J, leaving 8 bases between. The CDR3, as DNA: TGTGCCAGCAGCTTAGGACACAATTCCTACGAGCAGTACTTC. Protein: CASSLGHNSYEQYF.

For this clonotype: One end of the junction varies from germline; a read error may be responsible. V and J are TRBV28 and TRBJ1-3; 7 bases map to TRBD1. The CDR3 spans 15 residues. CDR1 is MDHEN, CDR2 SYDVKM, per germline. The CDR3 coding sequence is TGTGCCAGCGCGCGACAGGGAGGAACTGGAAACACCATATCTTTT. This gives the protein CASARQGGTGNTISF.

This clonotype has a handful of counts. The genes are TRBV12-3 or TRBV12-4 and TRBJ2-5; D gene ambiguous. The CDR3 consists of 14 residues. Trimming took off 3 bases at V and 2 bases at J, with 10 bases between the two ends. The CDR3 DNA is TGTGCCAGCAGTTTTGTACAGCAACAAGAGACCCAGTACTTC. It specifies CASSFVQQQETQYF.

Turning to this clonotype: At one end the junction does not follow the germline gene, possibly because of a read error. The chain has TRBV5-1 and TRBJ2-1; either TRBD1 or TRBD2 may supply D (5 bases each). Germline CDR1 SGHRS, CDR2 YFSETQ. The CDR3 extends over 18 amino acids. Here the CDR3 DNA reads TGCGCCAGCAGCATGAGCCTGGGACCGATGCCCGCCTACCATGAGCAGTTCTTC. Translating gives CASSMSLGPMPAYHEQFF.

This clonotype showed up just a few times. The rearrangement joins TRBV24-1 to TRBJ1-4; 12 bases map to TRBD1. The CDR3 is 16 residues long. Losses at the gene ends were 4 bases for V and 7 bases for J; bases not matched to a gene: 6. Germline lookup yields CDR1 KGHDR and CDR2 SFDVKD. The CDR3 coding sequence is TGTGCCACCAGTGAACCTCCGGGACAGGGGGCTGAAAAACTGTTTTTT. This codes for CATSEPPGQGAEKLFF.